This TCR beta chain is from a study of blood T cells in healthy people across ages (dated by TCRdb to between 2014 and 2017). At the level of the whole study: Template switching captured roughly one uniquely barcoded TCR beta cDNA molecule per two T cells in model experiments. To avoid experimental bias, donors of different ages were randomly spread across the sequencing lanes. For two donors (one aged 18 to 30 and one aged 80 or older), the study analyzed two additional independent replicas of 1 million unique cDNA reads from the same blood draw. Using deep sequencing normalized with unique cDNA molecular identifiers, the study measured how TCR beta repertoire diversity changes with age. The donors were split into four age groups: young (average about 15 years), middle-aged (more than 35), aged (62) and long-lived (approximately 89). General findings and caveats noted by the study authors: As age increased, observed TCR beta diversity per million T cells dropped in a roughly linear way, and a significant reduction was already evident by age about 40. Because the CMV infection status of the donors was unknown, age-related changes in expanded clonotypes may potentially have been confounded. Because profiling used bulk unsorted PBMCs, naive and antigen-experienced compartments could not be compared conclusively. A strong correlation was found between observed TCR beta diversity and the percentage of naive T cells measured by flow cytometry. Estimates of total diversity based on one million sequenced T cells were considered lower bounds and underestimates. Compared with the aged group, the long-lived group had more naive CD4+ T cells, fewer expanded clones and increased TCR diversity, a pattern suggesting age selection.

Systemically healthy Caucasian individuals from Russia, 35 to 50 in total and aged about 6 to 100 years, were included as donors. Each donor gave 8 to 10 milliliters of peripheral blood, collected into EDTA-treated Vacutainer tubes. Ficoll-Paque density-gradient centrifugation was used to isolate PBMCs, with at least 7 million per sample. Trizol reagent was used to extract total RNA from PBMCs, with at least 6 micrograms per sample. Naive CD45RAhigh/CD27high T cell percentages were measured by flow cytometry on a PBMC aliquot from every donor. The library was produced with 5' RACE. TCRdb lists the instrument as Illumina HiSeq 2500. A second PCR of roughly 7 to 11 cycles was performed with a sample-barcoded 5' primer and a J-beta primer mix. A unique molecular identifier was introduced onto each TCR beta cDNA molecule by a template-switch 5' adaptor carrying 12 random nucleotides. Each sample yielded at least 3 million CDR3-containing paired-end reads. The Mint cDNA synthesis kit, primed by a TRBC-specific oligonucleotide, was used to synthesize first-strand cDNA from all RNA. Following uracil-DNA glycosylase treatment, all cDNA underwent a first 18-cycle PCR with the universal primers M1SS and BC2_uni_R. Regarding the original processing steps: For normalization, 1 million high-quality reads were randomly selected from each sample, with every read carrying a distinct molecular identifier. Instead of being binned into consensus sequences, reads with shared molecular identifiers were discarded. MiTCR, set to a Q25 quality threshold and the strictest error-elimination algorithm, was used for CDR3 identification, clonotype clustering and error correction. A nonparametric unseen species model with Euler transformation was used to estimate a lower bound on total TCR beta diversity. TCRdb took the public reads, trimmed them with fastp at Q25, ran MiXCR for clone calling and kept in-frame beta chains. CDR3 protein duplicates are merged, each entry listing the most common genes and DNA. What appears here as the V and J calls and clone size reflects TCRdb's work, not the paper's. For this sample the table gives 580,000 or so distinct CDR3 sequences, of which around 50% were detected only once. The leading ten clones occupy about 26% of the sample.

V is cut by 0 bases and J by 6 bases, and the space between the germline ends is 14 bases. The germline V gene yields MNHEY for CDR1 and SVGAGI for CDR2. Reading from cysteine to phenylalanine, the CDR3 counts 15 amino acids. Of all the DNA, just the CDR3 is kept, 45 bases in frame from base 1. This clonotype was recorded many times. Its antigen remains undetermined. One base away there is no much larger clone; base qualities are not given. Sequencing was performed on blood. This chain joins TRBV6-5 to TRBJ1-2; the D region possibly corresponds to TRBD1 (6 bases align). This clonotype was obtained from a man older than 75 in good health. The DNA sequence is given as TGTGCCAGCAGTTACTCAACCAGGGGTCGGCATGGCTACACCTTC. Its protein reads: CASSYSTRGRHGYTF.